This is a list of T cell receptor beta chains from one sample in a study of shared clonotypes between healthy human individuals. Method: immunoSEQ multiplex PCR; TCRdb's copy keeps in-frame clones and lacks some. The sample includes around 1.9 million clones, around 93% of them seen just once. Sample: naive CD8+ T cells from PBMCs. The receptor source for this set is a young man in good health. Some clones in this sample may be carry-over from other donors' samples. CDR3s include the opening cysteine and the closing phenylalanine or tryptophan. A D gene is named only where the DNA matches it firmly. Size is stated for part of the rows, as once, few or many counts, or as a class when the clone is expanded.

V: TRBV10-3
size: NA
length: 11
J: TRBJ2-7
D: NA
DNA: TGTGCCATCAGTGTCGGAAGCGAGCAGTACTTC
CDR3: CAISVGSEQYF

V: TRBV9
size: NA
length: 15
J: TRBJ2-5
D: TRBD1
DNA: TGTGCCAGCAGCGTAGCGGACAGGGGTGGAGAGACCCAGTACTTC
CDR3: CASSVADRGGETQYF

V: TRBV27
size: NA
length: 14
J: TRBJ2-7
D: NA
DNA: TGTGCCAGCAGTTTATTGGGACGGTCCTACGAGCAGTACTTC
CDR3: CASSLLGRSYEQYF

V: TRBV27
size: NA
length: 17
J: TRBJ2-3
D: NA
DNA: TGTGCCAGCAGTTTATTCCCGCCGCAGGGGAGCACAGATACGCAGTATTTT
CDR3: CASSLFPPQGSTDTQYF

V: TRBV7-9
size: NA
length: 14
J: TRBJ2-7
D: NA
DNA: TGTGCCAGCAGCTTCGGGACGGGAACCTACGAGCAGTACTTC
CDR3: CASSFGTGTYEQYF

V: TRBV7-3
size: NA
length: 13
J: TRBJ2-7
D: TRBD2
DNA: TGTGCCAGCAGCTTAGCGGGAGGAGGCGAGCAGTACTTC
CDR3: CASSLAGGGEQYF

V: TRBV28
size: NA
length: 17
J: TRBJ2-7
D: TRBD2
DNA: TGTGCCAGCAGTTCCCCAACGACTAGCGGGGAGAGCTACGAGCAGTACTTC
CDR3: CASSSPTTSGESYEQYF

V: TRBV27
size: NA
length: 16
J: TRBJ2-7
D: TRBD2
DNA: TGTGCCAGCAGTTTAGTGGGCGGGAGCTACTCCTACGAGCAGTACTTC
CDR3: CASSLVGGSYSYEQYF

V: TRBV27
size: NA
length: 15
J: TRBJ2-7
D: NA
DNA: TGTGCCAGCAGTTCGAAGACGGGACTGAGATACGAGCAGTACTTC
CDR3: CASSSKTGLRYEQYF

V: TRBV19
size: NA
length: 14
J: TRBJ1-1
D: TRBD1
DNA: TGTGCCAGTAGTGGGGACAGGGTTGGCACTGAAGCTTTCTTT
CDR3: CASSGDRVGTEAFF

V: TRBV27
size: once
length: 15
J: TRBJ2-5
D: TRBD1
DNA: TGTGCCAGCAGTTGGACAGGGGCGTACCAAGAGACCCAGTACTTC
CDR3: CASSWTGAYQETQYF

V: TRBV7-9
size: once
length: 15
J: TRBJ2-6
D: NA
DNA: TGTGCCAGCAGCTTAGCAGATTCTGGGGCCAACGTCCTGACTTTC
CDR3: CASSLADSGANVLTF

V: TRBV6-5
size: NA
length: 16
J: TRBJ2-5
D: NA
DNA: TGTGCCAGCAGTTGGGCCCCTCGGACCCCGGGGGAGACCCAGTACTTC
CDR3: CASSWAPRTPGETQYF

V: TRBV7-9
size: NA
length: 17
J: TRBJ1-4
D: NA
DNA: TGTGCCAGCAGCTTGGAGAACAGGCCTTCAACTAATGAAAAACTGTTTTTT
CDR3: CASSLENRPSTNEKLFF

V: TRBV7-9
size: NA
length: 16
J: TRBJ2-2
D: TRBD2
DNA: TGTGCCAGCAGCTCGCGGGGGACGGAGCCTACCGGGGAGCTGTTTTTT
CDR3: CASSSRGTEPTGELFF

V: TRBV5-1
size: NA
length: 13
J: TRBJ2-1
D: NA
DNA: TGCGCCAGCAGCTTGACTAGCTGGACTGAGCAGTTCTTC
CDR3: CASSLTSWTEQFF

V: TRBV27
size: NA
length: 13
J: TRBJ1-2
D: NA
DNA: TGTGCCAGCCACGGAATGGGGGCAGGAGGCTACACCTTC
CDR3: CASHGMGAGGYTF

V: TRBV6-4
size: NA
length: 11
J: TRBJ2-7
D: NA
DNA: TGTGCCAGCAGTCCGCTAGGCGAGCAGTACTTC
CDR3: CASSPLGEQYF

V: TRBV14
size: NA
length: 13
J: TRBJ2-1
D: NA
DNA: TGTGCCAGCAGCCGCAGTACTTGGGGTGAGCAGTTCTTC
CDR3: CASSRSTWGEQFF

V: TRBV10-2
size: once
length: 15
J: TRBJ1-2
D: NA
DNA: TGCGCCACCCCCCCCCGGGACGAAGGACCGGTAGGCTACACCTTC
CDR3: CATPPRDEGPVGYTF

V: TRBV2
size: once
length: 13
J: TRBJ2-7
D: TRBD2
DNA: TGTGCCAGCAGTGAAGTTCCGGGGGGTGAGCAGTACTTC
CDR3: CASSEVPGGEQYF

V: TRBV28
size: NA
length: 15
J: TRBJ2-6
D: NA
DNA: TGTGCCAGCAGGGCGATGAGCTCTGGGGCCAACGTCCTGACTTTC
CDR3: CASRAMSSGANVLTF

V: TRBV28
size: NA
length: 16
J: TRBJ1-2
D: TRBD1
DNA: TGTGCCAGCAGTTCTCACGGGACAGGGGGCACGTATGGGTACACCTTC
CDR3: CASSSHGTGGTYGYTF

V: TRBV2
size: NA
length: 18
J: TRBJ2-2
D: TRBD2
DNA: TGTGCCAGCAGTGAATCCTTTGCTAGCGGGAGGAACACCGGGGAGCTGTTTTTT
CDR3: CASSESFASGRNTGELFF

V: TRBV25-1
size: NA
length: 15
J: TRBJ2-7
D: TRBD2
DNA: TGTGCCAGCAGTGAGGTAGGAGGCGGGGGCTACGAGCAGTACTTC
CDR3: CASSEVGGGGYEQYF

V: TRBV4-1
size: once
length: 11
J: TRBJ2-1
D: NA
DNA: TGCGCCAGCAGCCAAGTTGAGGAGCAGTTCTTC
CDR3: CASSQVEEQFF

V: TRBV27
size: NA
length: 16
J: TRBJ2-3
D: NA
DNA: TGTGCCAGCAGTTCCCTATTAGTTGGGGTTGTGGATACGCAGTATTTT
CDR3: CASSSLLVGVVDTQYF

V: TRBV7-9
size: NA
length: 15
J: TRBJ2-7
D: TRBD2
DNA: TGTGCCAGCAGCCCACCGGGACTAGTCCTCACGGAGCAGTACTTC
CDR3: CASSPPGLVLTEQYF

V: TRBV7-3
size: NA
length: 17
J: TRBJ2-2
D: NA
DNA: TGTGCCAGCAGCTTAAGGCCGGGAGAAATGAACACCGGGGAGCTGTTTTTT
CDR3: CASSLRPGEMNTGELFF

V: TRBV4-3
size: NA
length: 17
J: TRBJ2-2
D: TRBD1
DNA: TGCGCCAGCAGCCAAGGTCCTAGGACAGGGAAGACCGGGGAGCTGTTTTTT
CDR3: CASSQGPRTGKTGELFF